The 22 T cell receptor beta chains below come from one sample, sequenced in a study of cytomegalovirus exposure and HLA in healthy donors. It was with 60 Vbeta and 13 Jbeta primers that the PCR ran. The table came from immunoSEQ multiplex PCR; TCRdb's copy has only in-frame clones and leaves some out. The sample gives 120,000 to 150,000 clones, 70% to 75% of which show up once; 1.5% to 2% is in the top ten. Material: PBMCs. These receptors came from a woman between 25 and 40 years old in good health and CMV-seronegative.

The chain carries TRBV6-5 and TRBJ2-3; a weak D match, TRBD1 (6 bases). Trimming shortened V by 6 bases and J by 2 bases, and 15 bases separated the two germline ends. This CDR3 spans 15 amino acids. CDR1 is MNHEY and CDR2 is SVGAGI in the germline V gene. Here the CDR3 reads CASRDRQIYTDTQYF. In DNA, the CDR3 is TGTGCCAGCAGAGACAGGCAGATATACACAGATACGCAGTATTTT.

This clone was recorded only once. This chain joins TRBV6-5 and TRBJ2-1; possible D gene TRBD2, 6 bases. This CDR3 is built from 13 residues. Trimming shortened V by 4 bases and J by 7 bases, and 11 bases separated the two germline ends. Germline V gene lookup returns CDR1 MNHEY and CDR2 SVGAGI. This CDR3 is CASSWGGLNEQFF. The CDR3, as DNA: TGTGCCAGCAGTTGGGGTGGACTAAATGAGCAGTTCTTC.

The rearrangement joins TRBV5-1 to TRBJ2-6; 8 bases fit TRBD1. The ends lost 3 bases at V and 0 bases at J; junction bases unmatched: 2. Germline CDR1 SGHRS, CDR2 YFSETQ. This CDR3 has 16 residues. CDR3 DNA: TGCGCCAGCAGCTCGACAGGGGACTCTGGGGCCAACGTCCTGACTTTC. Protein product: CASSSTGDSGANVLTF.

The chain employs TRBV10-1 and TRBJ1-4, with a tentative D call TRBD1 (5 bases). The CDR3 contains 15 residues. Germline V gene data show CDR1 as WNHNN and CDR2 as SYGVQD (reference sequence). The ends were cut back, 2 bases at V and 4 bases at J, with 11 bases in the middle. The CDR3 bases are TGCGCCAGCAGTGAGACGGGGGACCATAATGAAAAACTGTTTTTT. This translates into CASSETGDHNEKLFF.

V is TRBV5-5 and J is TRBJ1-1; D is ambiguous. V was clipped by 4 bases and J by 0 bases, with 10 bases between them. In germline, CDR1 is SGHKS, CDR2 YYEKEE (reference sequence). This CDR3 spans 14 amino acids. Written as DNA, the CDR3 is TGTGCCAGCAGCCCGGGTTTTGTGAACACTGAAGCTTTCTTT. It yields the protein CASSPGFVNTEAFF.

This clone has a single count. The rearrangement links TRBV30 to TRBJ2-1, with TRBD2 identical over 12 bases. Germline V gene sequence: CDR1 GTSNPN, CDR2 SVGIG (reference sequence). CDR3 size: 13 residues. The ends lost 5 bases at V and 8 bases at J; junction bases unmatched: 4. Here the CDR3 DNA reads TGTGCCTGGGGGGGACTAGCGGGTTATGAGCAGTTCTTC. It is translated as CAWGGLAGYEQFF.

V usage is TRBV2 and J usage is TRBJ2-5; D perhaps matches TRBD1 (6 bases). This CDR3 contains 13 residues. Germline V gene data show CDR1 as SNHLY and CDR2 as FYNNEI. V lost 6 bases, J lost 5 bases, and 13 bases lay in between. Here the CDR3 DNA reads TGTGCCAGCAGCGAGGGGGTTGGGGAGACCCAGTACTTC. As protein: CASSEGVGETQYF.

This clone was observed a single time. The chain is built from TRBV7-2 and TRBJ1-3; 8 bases line up with TRBD1. This CDR3 is built from 15 residues. V trimming: 5 bases; J trimming: 0 bases; junction bases outside the gene matches: 3. Germline V gene sequence: CDR1 SGHTA, CDR2 FQGNSA. CDR3 in amino acids: CASSQQGGSGNTIYF. The CDR3 nucleotides are TGTGCCAGCAGCCAACAGGGGGGCTCTGGAAACACCATATATTTT.

This clone turned up a few times. J is TRBJ2-3 and V is TRBV18; tentatively, D is TRBD1 (6 bases). The germline CDR1 and CDR2 sequences are KGHSH and LQKENI. The ends were cut back, 0 bases at V and 0 bases at J, with 10 bases in the middle. The length of the CDR3 is 16 residues. In DNA, the CDR3 is TGTGCCAGCTCACCACCCGACAGGTATAGCACAGATACGCAGTATTTT. It codes for CASSPPDRYSTDTQYF.

To note about this clone: This CDR3 is also generated by other DNA sequences in the sample. The V and J genes are TRBV7-9 and TRBJ2-5; no clear D gene. Germline V gene lookup returns CDR1 SEHNR and CDR2 FQNEAQ (reference sequence). V lost 5 bases and J lost 5, with 12 bases in between. This CDR3 spans 13 amino acids. The CDR3 DNA follows: TGTGCCAGCAGCCTAAACCCGGGTGAGACCCAGTACTTC. Its translation: CASSLNPGETQYF.

This sequence joins TRBV5-1 and TRBJ2-1, with 10 bases aligning to TRBD2. V was pared by 6 bases and J by 7 bases, with 10 bases of the junction left unmatched. The germline V gene encodes CDR1 SGHRS and CDR2 YFSETQ. The CDR3 loop spans 15 amino acids. The CDR3 DNA reads as TGCGCCAGCATGAAGGCTAGCGGGGGTCAGAATGAGCAGTTCTTC. It yields the protein CASMKASGGQNEQFF.

The chain couples TRBV28 to TRBJ1-2, with 7 bases identical to TRBD1. Trimming took 3 bases from V and 2 from J; bases not matched to a gene: 3. Germline-derived CDR1 and CDR2 are MDHEN and SYDVKM. The CDR3 is 14 amino acids. CDR3 amino acids: CASSFPDRNYGYTF. As DNA, the CDR3 is TGTGCCAGCAGTTTCCCGGACAGGAACTATGGCTACACCTTC.

The rearrangement links TRBV6-1 to TRBJ2-1, with a tentative D call TRBD2 (6 bases). V was clipped by 8 bases and J by 1 base, with 15 bases between them. Germline CDR1 reads MNHNS; CDR2 reads SASEGT. The CDR3 contains 15 residues. The CDR3 reads CASWVVAGSYNEQFF. CDR3 in DNA: TGTGCCAGCTGGGTGGTTGCGGGATCCTACAATGAGCAGTTCTTC.

The CDR3 coding sequence is TGTGCCAGCAGCTTGGGCGGGAGGGCTTACAATGAGCAGTTCTTC. It translates to CASSLGGRAYNEQFF. The chain carries TRBV7-3 and TRBJ2-1; 9 bases map to TRBD2. After removal of 3 bases from V and 4 bases from J, the junction contained 4 bases not matched to a gene. Germline-derived CDR1 and CDR2 are SGHTA and FQGTGA. The CDR3 runs 15 residues.

The chain is built from TRBV30 and TRBJ1-2, with D tentatively TRBD1 (6 bases). The CDR3 is 12 amino acids. Germline V CDR1 and CDR2: GTSNPN, SVGIG (reference sequence). The V end lost 1 base, the J end lost 10 bases, and 13 bases lay between the germline ends. CDR3 coding DNA: TGTGCCTGGAGTGCCTACAGGGCCTTCTACACCTTC. Translating gives CAWSAYRAFYTF.

The chain has TRBV6-5 and TRBJ2-5; D remains ambiguous. The J call may be wrong; the DNA end is better matched by TRBJ2-7. This CDR3 region has 11 residues. The germline V gene has CDR1 MNHEY and CDR2 SVGAGI. Here the CDR3 reads CASSQNYEQYF. Written as DNA, the CDR3 is TGTGCCAGCAGTCAAAACTACGAGCAGTACTTC.

This clone was counted a few times. The chain carries TRBV5-1 and TRBJ2-6, with a tentative D call TRBD1 (5 bases). V was pared by 4 bases and J by 2 bases, with 13 bases between. This CDR3 has 16 amino acids. Germline CDR1 is SGHRS and CDR2 is YFSETQ. The CDR3 loop is CASSLTGSAGANVLTF. Here the CDR3 DNA reads TGCGCCAGCAGCCTAACAGGATCGGCTGGGGCCAACGTCCTGACTTTC.

This clone was detected a few times. This rearrangement joins TRBV5-6 to TRBJ1-5, with D possibly matching TRBD1 (5 bases). Germline V gives CDR1 SGHDT, CDR2 YYEEEE. V was cut by 0 bases and J by 3 bases, with 13 bases left in between. This CDR3 comprises 16 residues. In DNA form, the CDR3 reads TGTGCCAGCAGCTTGGGCGGGGGGTGGAACAATCAGCCCCAGCATTTT. This sequence encodes CASSLGGGWNNQPQHF.

The rearrangement links TRBV4-2 to TRBJ1-1, with D possibly being TRBD1 (5 bases). V was pared by 0 bases and J by 3 bases, with 8 bases between. CDR3 length: 14 amino acids. Germline V lookup: CDR1 LGHNA, CDR2 YNFKEQ. The CDR3 DNA reads TGTGCCAGCAGCCAAGATCCCAGGGACACTGAAGCTTTCTTT. This gives the protein CASSQDPRDTEAFF.

This clone was counted a few times. At one of its ends the junction is not consistent with the germline gene, which may arise from a read error. The V call is TRBV7-7, the J call TRBJ2-3; 14 positions match TRBD2. Germline V gene data show CDR1 as SSHAT and CDR2 as FNYEAQ (reference sequence). The CDR3 is 14 residues long. The CDR3: CASSLGTSGSTQYF. The CDR3 nucleotides are TGTGCTAGCAGCTTAGGGACTAGCGGGAGTACGCAGTATTTT.

V gene TRBV2 combines with J gene TRBJ2-3; the match to TRBD1 covers 8 bases. Looked up from germline, CDR1 is SNHLY and CDR2 is FYNNEI. This CDR3 is 14 amino acids long. The V and J ends lost 8 bases and 2 bases, in that order; junction bases with no gene match: 6. As DNA, the CDR3 is TGTGCCAGCTACCGGGACAGGAACACAGATACGCAGTATTTT. This codes for CASYRDRNTDTQYF.

A single count supports this clone. V and J are TRBV28 and TRBJ2-2; D remains ambiguous. V lost 10 bases to trimming and J lost 7 bases, with 19 bases between them. The germline V gene encodes CDR1 MDHEN and CDR2 SYDVKM. The CDR3 totals 14 residues. This chain's CDR3 is CATKRSGSDGELFF. CDR3 nucleotides: TGTGCCACCAAACGGTCGGGTTCCGACGGGGAGCTGTTTTTT.